The rows below give T cell receptor beta chains drawn from one sample of a study of blood T cell repertoires in COVID-19. This table comes from immunoSEQ multiplex PCR, and its TCRdb copy is limited to in-frame clones, with some not included. The sample records more than 150,000 clones, approximately 87% being singletons. What was sequenced was peripheral blood. These receptors came from a man aged 40-49 years with active or convalescent COVID-19. The CDR3 runs from the conserved cysteine through the conserved F or W. A D gene is named only where the DNA matches it firmly. Clone size is given for some rows only: seen once, a few or many times, or a class if the clone is expanded.

d_call: -
clone_size: -
j_call: TRBJ2-3
v_call: TRBV19
cdr3_aa: CASSYTDTQYF
cdr3_nt: TGTGCCAGTAGTTACACAGATACGCAGTATTTT

d_call: -
clone_size: once
j_call: TRBJ2-1
v_call: TRBV19
cdr3_aa: CASRREYSYNEQFF
cdr3_nt: TGTGCCAGTAGAAGAGAATACTCCTACAATGAGCAGTTCTTC

d_call: -
clone_size: -
j_call: TRBJ2-4
v_call: TRBV11-2
cdr3_aa: CASSSPGGGDIQYF
cdr3_nt: TGTGCCAGCAGCTCCCCTGGAGGGGGGGACATTCAGTACTTC

d_call: TRBD1
clone_size: -
j_call: TRBJ1-3
v_call: TRBV10-3
cdr3_aa: CAISYTGAGNTIYF
cdr3_nt: TGTGCCATCAGCTATACAGGGGCTGGAAACACCATATATTTT

d_call: -
clone_size: -
j_call: TRBJ1-1
v_call: TRBV18
cdr3_aa: CASSPRSGGTEAFF
cdr3_nt: TGTGCCAGCTCACCAAGGTCCGGGGGCACTGAAGCTTTCTTT

d_call: -
clone_size: -
j_call: TRBJ2-1
v_call: TRBV6-1
cdr3_aa: CASSDRNWAIYNEQFF
cdr3_nt: TGTGCCAGCAGTGATCGGAACTGGGCTATCTACAATGAGCAGTTCTTC

d_call: TRBD1
clone_size: -
j_call: TRBJ2-7
v_call: TRBV24-1
cdr3_aa: CATSWERQGTFHLAYEQYF
cdr3_nt: TGTGCCACCAGTTGGGAGAGACAGGGGACTTTTCACCTAGCCTACGAGCAGTACTTC

d_call: -
clone_size: -
j_call: TRBJ1-6
v_call: TRBV6-2/TRBV6-3
cdr3_aa: CASSPVRGRGNSPLHF
cdr3_nt: TGTGCCAGCAGCCCTGTGAGAGGCAGGGGTAATTCACCCCTCCACTTT

d_call: TRBD1
clone_size: -
j_call: TRBJ2-2
v_call: TRBV7-9
cdr3_aa: CASSLPRTGPGIYTGELFF
cdr3_nt: TGTGCCAGCAGCTTACCCCGGACAGGTCCCGGGATTTACACCGGGGAGCTGTTTTTT

d_call: TRBD2
clone_size: -
j_call: TRBJ2-1
v_call: TRBV18
cdr3_aa: CASSPLSGLYNEQFF
cdr3_nt: TGTGCCAGCTCACCACTTAGCGGGCTTTACAATGAGCAGTTCTTC

d_call: -
clone_size: -
j_call: TRBJ2-2
v_call: TRBV4-3
cdr3_aa: CASSLQGYSTNTGELFF
cdr3_nt: TGCGCCAGCAGCTTACAGGGTTATAGTACGAACACCGGGGAGCTGTTTTTT

d_call: -
clone_size: -
j_call: TRBJ1-2
v_call: TRBV9
cdr3_aa: CASSAVYREGVNGYTF
cdr3_nt: TGTGCCAGCAGCGCCGTCTACAGGGAAGGAGTGAATGGCTACACCTTC

d_call: TRBD1
clone_size: few
j_call: TRBJ1-5
v_call: TRBV6-4
cdr3_aa: CASSDSTGGNQPQHF
cdr3_nt: TGTGCCAGCAGTGACTCTACAGGGGGCAATCAGCCCCAGCATTTT

d_call: -
clone_size: -
j_call: TRBJ1-1
v_call: TRBV6-5
cdr3_aa: CASSSRGGSTEAFF
cdr3_nt: TGTGCCAGCAGCTCAAGGGGGGGGAGCACTGAAGCTTTCTTT

d_call: TRBD1
clone_size: -
j_call: TRBJ1-2
v_call: TRBV19
cdr3_aa: CASSPDRNYGYTF
cdr3_nt: TGTGCCAGTAGTCCGGACAGGAACTATGGCTACACCTTC

d_call: TRBD2
clone_size: -
j_call: TRBJ2-5
v_call: TRBV10-1
cdr3_aa: CASSRLAGETQYF
cdr3_nt: TGCGCCAGCAGTCGACTAGCAGGAGAGACCCAGTACTTC

d_call: -
clone_size: -
j_call: TRBJ1-3
v_call: TRBV4-1
cdr3_aa: CASSQTSSSGNTIYF
cdr3_nt: TGCGCCAGCAGCCAAACCAGTTCTTCTGGAAACACCATATATTTT

d_call: TRBD2
clone_size: once
j_call: TRBJ2-7
v_call: TRBV3-1/TRBV3-2
cdr3_aa: CASSQGSSGSYEQYF
cdr3_nt: TGTGCCAGCAGCCAAGGATCTAGCGGATCCTACGAGCAGTACTTC

d_call: TRBD2
clone_size: -
j_call: TRBJ2-5
v_call: TRBV7-8
cdr3_aa: CASSSPLSDRRGAQYF
cdr3_nt: TGTGCCAGCAGCTCGCCCCTCAGCGACAGGCGGGGGGCCCAGTACTTC

d_call: TRBD2
clone_size: few
j_call: TRBJ2-2
v_call: TRBV3-1/TRBV3-2
cdr3_aa: CATGLVVTGELFF
cdr3_nt: TGTGCCACCGGACTAGTTGTTACCGGGGAGCTGTTTTTT

d_call: TRBD1
clone_size: -
j_call: TRBJ2-7
v_call: TRBV5-1
cdr3_aa: CASRNRAGGSYEQYF
cdr3_nt: TGCGCCAGCAGAAACCGGGCAGGGGGCTCCTACGAGCAGTACTTC

d_call: -
clone_size: -
j_call: TRBJ2-2
v_call: TRBV25-1
cdr3_aa: CASSGASGQHTGELFF
cdr3_nt: TGTGCCAGCAGTGGCGCTTCCGGACAGCACACCGGGGAGCTGTTTTTT